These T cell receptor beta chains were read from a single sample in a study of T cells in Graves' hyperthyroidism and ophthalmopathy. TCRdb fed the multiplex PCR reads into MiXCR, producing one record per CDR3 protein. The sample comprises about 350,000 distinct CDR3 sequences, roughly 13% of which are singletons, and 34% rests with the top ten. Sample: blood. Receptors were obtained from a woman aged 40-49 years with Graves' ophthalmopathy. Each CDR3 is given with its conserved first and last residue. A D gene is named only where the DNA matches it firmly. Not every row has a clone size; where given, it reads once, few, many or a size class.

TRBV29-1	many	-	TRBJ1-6	CSVAEGKSGNSPLHF	TGCAGCGTGGCAGAAGGAAAATCGGGTAATTCACCCCTCCACTTT
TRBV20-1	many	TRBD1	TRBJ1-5	CSARMPGGIQPQHF	TGCAGTGCTAGAATGCCAGGGGGCATTCAGCCCCAGCATTTT
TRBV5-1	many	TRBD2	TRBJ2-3	CASRAGVTDTQYF	TGCGCCAGCAGGGCGGGGGTCACAGATACGCAGTATTTT
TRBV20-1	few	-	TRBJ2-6	CSAPLGAGANVLTF	TGCAGTGCCCCCCTCGGGGCTGGGGCCAACGTCCTGACTTTC
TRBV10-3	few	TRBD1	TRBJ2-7	CATQRGQTYEQYF	TGTGCCACCCAAAGGGGACAGACCTACGAGCAGTACTTC
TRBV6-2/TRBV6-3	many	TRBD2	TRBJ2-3	CASSATSHGFTDTQYF	TGTGCCAGCAGCGCGACTAGCCACGGCTTCACAGATACGCAGTATTTT
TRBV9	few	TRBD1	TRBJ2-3	CASSATTGGWGTDTQYF	TGTGCCAGCAGCGCGACAACAGGGGGCTGGGGAACAGATACGCAGTATTTT
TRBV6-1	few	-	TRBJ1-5	CASSQDREGPQHF	TGTGCCAGCAGCCAAGACCGGGAAGGGCCCCAGCATTTT
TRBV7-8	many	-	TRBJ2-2	CASSLSEGTGELFF	TGTGCCAGCAGCTTATCCGAGGGCACCGGGGAGCTGTTTTTT
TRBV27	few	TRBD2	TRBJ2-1	CASTLGGRGYNEQFF	TGTGCCAGCACCCTCGGGGGGAGAGGCTACAATGAGCAGTTCTTC
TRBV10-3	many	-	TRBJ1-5	CAISENSNQPQHF	TGTGCCATCAGTGAGAATAGCAATCAGCCCCAGCATTTT
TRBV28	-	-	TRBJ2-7	CACSGNIGDEQYF	TGTGCCTGCTCCGGGAATATAGGGGACGAGCAGTACTTC
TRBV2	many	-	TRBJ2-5	CASSQTAPRETQYF	TGTGCCAGCAGTCAGACTGCCCCCCGGGAGACCCAGTACTTC
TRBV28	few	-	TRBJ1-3	CASSFPRGSYSGNTIYF	TGTGCCAGCAGTTTTCCCAGGGGAAGCTACTCTGGAAACACCATATATTTT
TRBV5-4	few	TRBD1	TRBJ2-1	CASSHGTAIDEQFF	TGTGCCAGCAGCCACGGGACAGCCATTGATGAGCAGTTCTTC
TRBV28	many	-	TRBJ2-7	CASSFADNSYEQYF	TGTGCCAGCAGTTTCGCGGACAACTCCTACGAGCAGTACTTC
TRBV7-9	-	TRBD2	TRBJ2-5	CASSLIIAGEETQYF	TGTGCCAGCAGCTTAATCATAGCGGGCGAAGAGACCCAGTACTTC
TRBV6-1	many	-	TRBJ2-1	CASSLLVHEPLREQFF	TGTGCCAGCAGTCTCTTGGTTCACGAACCCCTACGCGAGCAGTTCTTC
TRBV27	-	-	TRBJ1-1	CASSFALGTEAFF	TGTGCCAGCAGTTTCGCGTTAGGGACTGAAGCTTTCTTT
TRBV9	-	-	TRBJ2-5	CASSVATLQETQYF	TGTGCCAGCAGCGTAGCCACTTTACAAGAGACCCAGTACTTC
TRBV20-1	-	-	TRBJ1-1	CSARVMGFGAFF	TGCAGTGCTAGAGTCATGGGATTTGGGGCTTTCTTT
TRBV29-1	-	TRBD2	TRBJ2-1	CSVDTASGASTSYNEQFF	TGCAGCGTTGACACTGCTAGCGGGGCGTCCACATCCTACAATGAGCAGTTCTTC
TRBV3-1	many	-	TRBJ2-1	CASSLQGGSYNEQFF	TGTGCCAGCAGCCTCCAAGGGGGGTCCTACAATGAGCAGTTCTTC
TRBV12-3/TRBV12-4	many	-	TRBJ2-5	CASTSGLGGGTQYF	TGTGCCAGCACTTCAGGTTTGGGGGGTGGGACCCAGTACTTC
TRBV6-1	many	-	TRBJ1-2	CASSERRTVYGYTF	TGTGCCAGCAGTGAACGCCGGACGGTTTATGGCTACACCTTC
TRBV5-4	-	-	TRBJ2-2	CASSSGVGFNTGELFF	TGTGCCAGCAGCTCCGGGGTGGGTTTTAACACCGGGGAGCTGTTTTTT
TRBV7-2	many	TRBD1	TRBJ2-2	CASSSNRGTGELFF	TGTGCCAGCAGCTCTAACAGGGGCACCGGGGAGCTGTTTTTT
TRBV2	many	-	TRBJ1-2	CASSEVLTGYGYTF	TGTGCCAGCAGTGAAGTGTTGACAGGCTATGGCTACACCTTC
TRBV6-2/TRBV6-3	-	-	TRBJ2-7	CASSYSQRASYEQYF	TGTGCCAGCAGTTACTCCCAAAGGGCCTCCTACGAGCAGTACTTC
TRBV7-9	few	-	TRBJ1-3	CASSSLGANTIYF	TGTGCCAGCAGCTCCCTAGGAGCAAACACCATATATTTT
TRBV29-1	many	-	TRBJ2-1	CSVEPVFIHNEQFF	TGCAGCGTTGAACCAGTGTTTATTCACAATGAGCAGTTCTTC
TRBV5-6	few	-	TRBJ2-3	CASSLGGLGTDTQYF	TGTGCCAGCAGCTTAGGGGGTCTCGGCACAGATACGCAGTATTTT
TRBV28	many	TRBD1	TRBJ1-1	CASSSFRDSLTEAFF	TGTGCCAGCAGTTCATTTCGGGACAGCCTGACTGAAGCTTTCTTT
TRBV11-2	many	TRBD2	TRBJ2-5	CASSPRGGPIQETQYF	TGTGCCAGCAGCCCCCGGGGGGGCCCCATCCAAGAGACCCAGTACTTC
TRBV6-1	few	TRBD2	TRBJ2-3	CASSETTSGGFLDTQYF	TGTGCCAGCAGTGAAACGACTAGCGGGGGGTTCCTAGATACGCAGTATTTT
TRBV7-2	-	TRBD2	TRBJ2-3	CASSLFGGGITDTQYF	TGTGCCAGCAGCTTATTCGGCGGGGGAATCACAGATACGCAGTATTTT
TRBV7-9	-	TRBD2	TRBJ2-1	CASSLVTSVTYNEQFF	TGTGCCAGCAGCTTAGTAACTAGCGTAACATACAATGAGCAGTTCTTC
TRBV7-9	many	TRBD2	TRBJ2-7	CASSLGGSPFYEQYF	TGTGCCAGCAGCTTAGGCGGGAGTCCTTTCTACGAGCAGTACTTC
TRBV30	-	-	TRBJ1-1	CAFQRDTEAFF	TGTGCCTTCCAAAGGGACACTGAAGCTTTCTTT
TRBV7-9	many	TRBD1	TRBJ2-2	CASRQQGTGELFF	TGTGCCAGCAGGCAACAGGGGACCGGGGAGCTGTTTTTT
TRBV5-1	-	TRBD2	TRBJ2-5	CASSYPSGGALRQETQYF	TGCGCCAGCAGCTACCCTAGCGGGGGGGCCTTACGCCAAGAGACCCAGTACTTC
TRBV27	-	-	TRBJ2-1	CASSNRVSNEQFF	TGTGCCAGCAGCAACAGGGTTTCGAATGAGCAGTTCTTC
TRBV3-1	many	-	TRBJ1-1	CASSYRQEAFF	TGTGCCAGCAGCTACCGACAGGAAGCTTTCTTT
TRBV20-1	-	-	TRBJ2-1	CSARRGGYRTANEQFF	TGCAGTGCTAGGCGAGGCGGGTACAGGACAGCCAATGAGCAGTTCTTC
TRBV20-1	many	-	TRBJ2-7	CSARHSELSSYEQYF	TGCAGTGCTAGACACAGCGAATTAAGCTCCTACGAGCAGTACTTC